A selection of T cell receptor beta chains follows, all from one sample in a study of shared clonotypes between healthy human individuals. TCRdb's table, derived via immunoSEQ multiplex PCR, lists solely in-frame clones and lacks some. The table lists 800,000 to 1,200,000 clones, 70% to 80% of them singletons. The specimen was memory CD4+ T cells from PBMCs. The receptors were gathered from a man between 18 and 35 years old in good health. Some clones in this sample may be carry-over from other donors' samples. The CDR3 runs from the conserved cysteine through the conserved F or W. Each record gives: J gene, D gene, clone size, V gene, CDR3 DNA, CDR3 protein. The D gene is left open where the match is weak. Clone size is stated in some rows and not others, as once, few, many or a class when expanded.

j_call: TRBJ2-5; d_call: -; clone_size: -; v_call: TRBV5-1; cdr3_nt: TGCGCCAGCAGCTCCCAAGAGGAGACCCAGTACTTC; cdr3_aa: CASSSQEETQYF
j_call: TRBJ1-1; d_call: -; clone_size: -; v_call: TRBV7-3; cdr3_nt: TGTGCCAGCAGCCGAGACAGGAACACTGAAGCTTTCTTT; cdr3_aa: CASSRDRNTEAFF
j_call: TRBJ1-3; d_call: -; clone_size: few; v_call: TRBV11-2; cdr3_nt: TGTGCCAGCAGCGAGCGCTTGCCCAGGCGACCTGGAAACACCATATATTTT; cdr3_aa: CASSERLPRRPGNTIYF
j_call: TRBJ2-2; d_call: -; clone_size: once; v_call: TRBV10-2; cdr3_nt: TGCGCCAGCAACGGACTCTCGAACACCGGGGAGCTGTTTTTT; cdr3_aa: CASNGLSNTGELFF
j_call: TRBJ2-7; d_call: -; clone_size: -; v_call: TRBV7-9; cdr3_nt: TGTGCCAGCAGCTTAGCGCTCTCGACAGGCCAGTACTTC; cdr3_aa: CASSLALSTGQYF
j_call: TRBJ1-2; d_call: TRBD1; clone_size: -; v_call: TRBV28; cdr3_nt: TGTGCCAGCAGTTTTCAACCGACAGGGGGTGGGAGCTACACCTTC; cdr3_aa: CASSFQPTGGGSYTF
j_call: TRBJ1-2; d_call: TRBD1; clone_size: -; v_call: TRBV6-1; cdr3_nt: TGTGCCAGCAGTTTAGACAGGGCCAACTATGGCTACACCTTC; cdr3_aa: CASSLDRANYGYTF
j_call: TRBJ2-4; d_call: -; clone_size: few; v_call: TRBV7-2; cdr3_nt: TGTGCCAGCAGCCCCCGGGGGACCAAAAACATTCAGTACTTC; cdr3_aa: CASSPRGTKNIQYF
j_call: TRBJ1-1; d_call: -; clone_size: -; v_call: TRBV15; cdr3_nt: TGTGCCACCAGCAGAGACCGCAGGGGATTACTTTCTGAAGCTTTCTTT; cdr3_aa: CATSRDRRGLLSEAFF
j_call: TRBJ2-2; d_call: -; clone_size: -; v_call: TRBV2; cdr3_nt: TGTGCCAGCACCAGTCAGGGGCTCGGGGAGCTGTTTTTT; cdr3_aa: CASTSQGLGELFF
j_call: TRBJ2-1; d_call: -; clone_size: -; v_call: TRBV5-1; cdr3_nt: TGCGCCAGCAGCTTGGGATACTACAATGAGCAGTTCTTC; cdr3_aa: CASSLGYYNEQFF
j_call: TRBJ1-4; d_call: -; clone_size: -; v_call: TRBV19; cdr3_nt: TGTGCCAGTAGACCTCCTGGGGGCGGATGGGGAAAACTGTTTTTT; cdr3_aa: CASRPPGGGWGKLFF
j_call: TRBJ2-1; d_call: TRBD2; clone_size: -; v_call: TRBV11-3; cdr3_nt: TGTGCCAGCAGCGTCTCCACCGGACTAGCGGGAGGGTCGGACGAGCAGTTCTTC; cdr3_aa: CASSVSTGLAGGSDEQFF
j_call: TRBJ2-5; d_call: -; clone_size: -; v_call: TRBV5-1; cdr3_nt: TGCGCCAGCAGCTTCGGACCGAACCAAGAGACCCAGTACTTC; cdr3_aa: CASSFGPNQETQYF
j_call: TRBJ1-1; d_call: -; clone_size: -; v_call: TRBV6-6; cdr3_nt: TGTGCCAGCAGGCCGACAGTGGTGAACACTGAAGCTTTCTTT; cdr3_aa: CASRPTVVNTEAFF
j_call: TRBJ1-1; d_call: -; clone_size: -; v_call: TRBV28; cdr3_nt: TGTGCCAGCATCACGCCGGGGAACACTGAAGCTTTCTTT; cdr3_aa: CASITPGNTEAFF
j_call: TRBJ1-2; d_call: -; clone_size: -; v_call: TRBV5-4; cdr3_nt: TGTGCCAGCAGCCGGGCAGGGAATGGCTACACCTTC; cdr3_aa: CASSRAGNGYTF
j_call: TRBJ2-2; d_call: TRBD1; clone_size: -; v_call: TRBV5-4; cdr3_nt: TGTGCCAGCAGCCCAGGGGGGACAGGGGGCGGAGCCGGGGAGCTGTTTTTT; cdr3_aa: CASSPGGTGGGAGELFF
j_call: TRBJ1-3; d_call: -; clone_size: many; v_call: TRBV14; cdr3_nt: TGTGCCAGCAGCCGGGGGGGACTGCTAAGAAACACCATATATTTT; cdr3_aa: CASSRGGLLRNTIYF
j_call: TRBJ2-1; d_call: TRBD2; clone_size: many; v_call: TRBV7-2; cdr3_nt: TGTGCCAGCAGCGCAGCTAGCGGGAGACCGTACAATGAGCAGTTCTTC; cdr3_aa: CASSAASGRPYNEQFF
j_call: TRBJ2-7; d_call: -; clone_size: once; v_call: TRBV28; cdr3_nt: TGTGCCAGCAGTCCCTACCGGACAGTCCACGAGCAGTACTTC; cdr3_aa: CASSPYRTVHEQYF
j_call: TRBJ2-4; d_call: TRBD1; clone_size: -; v_call: TRBV7-2; cdr3_nt: TGTGCCAGCAGCTTGGGGACAGGGAGCGACATTCAGTACTTC; cdr3_aa: CASSLGTGSDIQYF
j_call: TRBJ2-1; d_call: -; clone_size: -; v_call: TRBV27; cdr3_nt: TGTGCCAGCAGTTTATGGTACGGGAACTACAATGAGCAGTTCTTC; cdr3_aa: CASSLWYGNYNEQFF
j_call: TRBJ2-6; d_call: TRBD1; clone_size: -; v_call: TRBV7-9; cdr3_nt: TGTGCCAGCGGGGGGACAGGGGGCGAAACTACTGGGGCCAACGTCCTGACTTTC; cdr3_aa: CASGGTGGETTGANVLTF
j_call: TRBJ2-6; d_call: TRBD2; clone_size: -; v_call: TRBV7-2; cdr3_nt: TGTGCCAGCAGCTTAGCTGGCCTAGCGGGAGGGGCTGGGGCCAACGTCCTGACTTTC; cdr3_aa: CASSLAGLAGGAGANVLTF
j_call: TRBJ1-4; d_call: -; clone_size: -; v_call: TRBV28; cdr3_nt: TGTGCCAGCAAGGCGCCCGGGGGCCTTTTTGGCTGGGGTGAAAAACTGTTTTTT; cdr3_aa: CASKAPGGLFGWGEKLFF
j_call: TRBJ2-1; d_call: TRBD2; clone_size: -; v_call: TRBV15; cdr3_nt: TGTGCCACCAGCAGAGATGGGCTAGCGGGGAACTCCTACAATGAGCAGTTCTTC; cdr3_aa: CATSRDGLAGNSYNEQFF
j_call: TRBJ2-1; d_call: -; clone_size: -; v_call: TRBV30; cdr3_nt: TGTGCCTGGAGTGCTTACAATGAGCAGTTCTTC; cdr3_aa: CAWSAYNEQFF
j_call: TRBJ1-2; d_call: TRBD1; clone_size: -; v_call: TRBV4-2; cdr3_nt: TGTGCCAGCAGCCAAGCGGGACAGGGGGCAGTTGGCTACACCTTC; cdr3_aa: CASSQAGQGAVGYTF
j_call: TRBJ1-4; d_call: -; clone_size: -; v_call: TRBV23-1; cdr3_nt: TGCGCCAGCACGACCGGGGGTGAAAAACTGTTTTTT; cdr3_aa: CASTTGGEKLFF
j_call: TRBJ2-6; d_call: TRBD2; clone_size: -; v_call: TRBV5-1; cdr3_nt: TGCGCCAGCAGCTCCTTTATAGCGGGCTCCTCTGGGGCCAACGTCCTGACTTTC; cdr3_aa: CASSSFIAGSSGANVLTF
j_call: TRBJ1-2; d_call: -; clone_size: -; v_call: TRBV28; cdr3_nt: TGTGCCAGCAGTTTATGGGAATCTAACTATGGCTACACCTTC; cdr3_aa: CASSLWESNYGYTF
j_call: TRBJ1-1; d_call: -; clone_size: -; v_call: TRBV7-3; cdr3_nt: TGTGCCAGCAGCCCCGAAGGGGTATCTGAAGCTTTCTTT; cdr3_aa: CASSPEGVSEAFF
j_call: TRBJ1-2; d_call: -; clone_size: -; v_call: TRBV27; cdr3_nt: TGTGCCAGCAGTTTATCCCCGGTGTCAGGCTACACCTTC; cdr3_aa: CASSLSPVSGYTF
j_call: TRBJ2-4; d_call: -; clone_size: -; v_call: TRBV4-2; cdr3_nt: TGTGCCAGCAGCCAAGATCTGGCGCCGAACAAAAACATTCAGTACTTC; cdr3_aa: CASSQDLAPNKNIQYF